This TCR beta chain was documented in a study of T-cell reconstitution after alpha-beta-depleted transplantation in children. General observations from the study: Several hundred graft clones that had expanded were reportedly the source of alpha-beta T cells about two months after transplant. Surviving recipient T cells and thymic progenitors produced the high day-60 TCRbeta diversity seen in some patients. At one year after transplant, newly produced T cells mostly accounted for T-cell counts and diversity.

Regarding this clonotype: Its antigen is still unknown.

The TCRbeta library incorporated unique molecular identifiers. TCRdb called the PCR reads again in MiXCR, with one record for every CDR3 protein. The sample consists of about a million distinct CDR3 sequences, roughly 31% of them appearing once. Trimming shortened V by 4 bases and J by 7 bases, and 15 bases separated the two germline ends. The CDR3 length is 13 residues. Germline V gene lookup returns CDR1 SGHRS and CDR2 YFSETQ. The gene calls are TRBV5-1 and TRBJ2-7; TRBD1 is a possible D gene (6 bases). Sequencing was performed on PBMCs, mostly from graft donor cells, taken 360 days after TCRalphabeta/CD19-depleted stem cell transplant. This clonotype was obtained from a boy in the first two years of life who had a stem cell transplant for SCID, so the T cells may come from the graft donor. The CDR3 region is CASSASQGLEQYF. The CDR3 DNA sequence: TGCGCCAGCAGCGCATCACAGGGTCTGGAGCAGTACTTC.